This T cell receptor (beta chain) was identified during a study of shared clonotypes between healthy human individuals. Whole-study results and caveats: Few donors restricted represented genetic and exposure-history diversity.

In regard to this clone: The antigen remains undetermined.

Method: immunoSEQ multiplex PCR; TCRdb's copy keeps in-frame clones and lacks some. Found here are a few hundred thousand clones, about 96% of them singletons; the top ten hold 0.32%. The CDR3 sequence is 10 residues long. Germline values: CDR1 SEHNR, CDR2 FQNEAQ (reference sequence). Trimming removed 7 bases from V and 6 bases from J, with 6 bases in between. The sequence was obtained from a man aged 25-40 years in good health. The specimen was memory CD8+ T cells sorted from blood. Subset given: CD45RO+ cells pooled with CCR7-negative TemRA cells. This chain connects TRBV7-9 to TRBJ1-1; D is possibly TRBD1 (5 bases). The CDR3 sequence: CASMGAEAFF. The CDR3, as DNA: TGTGCCAGCATGGGGGCTGAAGCTTTCTTT.